These T cell receptor beta chains were read from a single sample in a study of T cells after yellow fever vaccination. Each CDR3 protein gets one entry after TCRdb re-called the 5' RACE reads with MiXCR. The sample lists about 230,000 distinct CDR3 sequences, approximately 6.7% seen once, with about 0.95% in the top ten. The sample in question was CD4+ T cells sorted from PBMCs, obtained on the day of the yellow fever booster vaccination. Source of these receptors: a man under 40 who received the YFV17D yellow fever vaccine. CDR3s include the opening cysteine and the closing phenylalanine or tryptophan. The order of the fields is D gene, V gene, clone size, J gene, CDR3 protein, CDR3 DNA. D genes are given only for firm matches. Size tells how often a clone was seen (once, few, many) or the class of an expanded clone, and some rows leave it out.

TRBD1	TRBV29-1	-	TRBJ1-1	CSVRPGTGYTEAFF	TGCAGCGTTCGTCCCGGGACAGGGTACACTGAAGCTTTCTTT
-	TRBV10-2	many	TRBJ1-2	CASREQGRGGYTF	TGCGCCAGCAGAGAACAGGGCCGCGGGGGCTACACCTTC
-	TRBV20-1	few	TRBJ2-5	CSAVSGRYQETQYF	TGCAGTGCTGTTTCGGGACGCTACCAAGAGACCCAGTACTTC
-	TRBV6-2/TRBV6-3	many	TRBJ2-7	CASKVRQSYEQYF	TGTGCCAGCAAGGTTAGGCAGAGCTACGAGCAGTACTTC
TRBD2	TRBV7-9	few	TRBJ2-7	CASSSQGSGRSYEQYF	TGTGCCAGCAGCTCTCAAGGGAGCGGGAGGTCCTACGAGCAGTACTTC
-	TRBV11-2	few	TRBJ2-1	CASSFGGRSYNEQFF	TGTGCCAGCAGCTTCGGCGGCCGCTCCTACAATGAGCAGTTCTTC
-	TRBV5-4	-	TRBJ1-2	CASRGLETVLDGYTF	TGTGCCAGCCGCGGGCTGGAGACGGTATTGGATGGCTACACCTTC
TRBD2	TRBV20-1	few	TRBJ2-3	CSARAGTSGSLGDTQYF	TGCAGTGCTAGGGCCGGGACTAGCGGGAGTTTGGGAGATACGCAGTATTTT
-	TRBV5-1	few	TRBJ2-7	CASSRYGGPYEQYF	TGCGCCAGCAGCCGATATGGGGGCCCCTACGAGCAGTACTTC
TRBD2	TRBV7-2	many	TRBJ2-5	CASSFPGLAGRETQYF	TGTGCCAGCAGCTTCCCGGGACTAGCGGGGAGAGAGACCCAGTACTTC
TRBD1	TRBV10-2	many	TRBJ1-2	CASIETGGYGYTF	TGCGCCAGCATTGAGACAGGGGGGTATGGCTACACCTTC
TRBD2	TRBV12-3/TRBV12-4	-	TRBJ2-3	CASSLMRSSGSTDTQYF	TGTGCCAGCAGTTTAATGAGGTCTAGCGGCAGCACAGATACGCAGTATTTT